This record looks at one TCR beta chain sequence and its context. Its target is unknown. The TRB libraries of cDNA were built by UMI-labeled 5' RACE. For each CDR3 protein, TCRdb gives one entry from its re-call of the 5' RACE reads, without DNA. This table holds around 88,000 distinct CDR3 sequences. CDR3 length: 15 amino acids. CDR1 and CDR2 from the germline V gene are LNHNV and YYDKDF (reference sequence). This specimen comes from a study of CXCR3-negative and CXCR3-positive naive CD8 T cells. On the study more broadly: The dataset comprises approximately 140 million TRB reads in total, with about 1.5 +/- 0.3 million reads per library. The study's findings and limits: A higher hydrophobicity marked the TRB CDR3s of CXCR3-positive naive cells versus CXCR3-negative naive cells. Post-cryopreservation CXCR3 expression was partly diminished, and the bulk of assays employed fresh PBMCs.

The specimen sequenced was naive CXCR3+ CD8+ T cells from blood. Specified subset: CD45RO-CCR7+CD27+CD95- naive CD8+ T cells expressing CXCR3 (TNR3+). The receptor was derived from a human donor in good health. Some clones in this sample may be carry-over from other donors' samples. The chain combines TRBV15 with TRBJ2-1; TCRdb returns TRBD1, unconfirmable since there is no DNA. The chain's CDR3 is CATSRDRAEANEQFF.